This T cell receptor beta chain was captured by sequencing in a study of blood T cell repertoires in COVID-19. Germline V gene data show CDR1 as SNHLY and CDR2 as FYNNEI. With 7 bases removed from V and 0 bases from J, the gap between germline ends came to 11 bases. The CDR3 totals 14 residues. The method was immunoSEQ multiplex PCR; TCRdb's version includes in-frame clones alone and lacks a portion of them. The profile covers approximately 200,000 clones, with 75% to 90% appearing a single time and 3.5% to 5.5% taken by the ten largest. The specimen sequenced was PBMCs or T cells enriched from blood (not recorded which). The chain employs TRBV2 and TRBJ2-3; D perhaps matches TRBD1 (6 bases). The clonotype was recovered from a woman in her 30s who had been exposed to COVID-19. CDR3 in DNA: TGTGCCAGCATGCGGACAGAAAGCACAGATACGCAGTATTTT. Protein sequence: CASMRTESTDTQYF.